The source of this T cell receptor (beta chain) is a study of cytomegalovirus exposure and HLA in healthy donors. Study details: The study's early data release held about 85 million unique TCRs from HLA-typed donors. The study, taken as a whole, reports: Later on, an analysis tied 18,000 or so TCR beta sequences to HLA alleles at 0.05 false discovery rate.

PCR used 60 Vbeta primers and 13 Jbeta primers. The method was immunoSEQ multiplex PCR; TCRdb's version includes in-frame clones alone and lacks a portion of them. The sample has some 170,000 clones, more than 75% seen once; the top ten hold less than 1%. Comments on this clone: Its antigen is currently unknown.

Looked up from germline, CDR1 is SGHVS and CDR2 is FQNEAQ. The junction had 6 bases not matched to a gene; V was cut back by 3 bases and J by 3 bases. This CDR3 spans 15 amino acids. The clonotype originates from a girl between 2 and 10 years old in good health and CMV-seropositive. The sample comprised PBMCs. This chain joins TRBV7-8 and TRBJ2-3; 7 nucleotides line up with TRBD2. The CDR3 spells CASSFRDYFTDTQYF. CDR3 sequence (DNA): TGTGCCAGCAGCTTTCGGGACTACTTTACAGATACGCAGTATTTT.